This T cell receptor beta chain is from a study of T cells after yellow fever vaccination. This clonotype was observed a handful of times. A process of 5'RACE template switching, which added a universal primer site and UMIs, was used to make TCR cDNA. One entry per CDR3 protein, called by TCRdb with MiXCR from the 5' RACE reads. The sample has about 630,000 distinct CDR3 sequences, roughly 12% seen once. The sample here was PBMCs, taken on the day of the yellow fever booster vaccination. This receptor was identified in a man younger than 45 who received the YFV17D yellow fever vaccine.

Here the CDR3 DNA reads TGTGCCAGCGCAGAAAAGGGCTACGAGCAGTACTTC. Its translation: CASAEKGYEQYF. The rearrangement uses TRBV2 and TRBJ2-7, with no clear D. V was cut by 8 bases and J by 3 bases, with 11 bases left in between. This CDR3 contains 12 residues. CDR1 is SNHLY and CDR2 is FYNNEI in the germline V gene.